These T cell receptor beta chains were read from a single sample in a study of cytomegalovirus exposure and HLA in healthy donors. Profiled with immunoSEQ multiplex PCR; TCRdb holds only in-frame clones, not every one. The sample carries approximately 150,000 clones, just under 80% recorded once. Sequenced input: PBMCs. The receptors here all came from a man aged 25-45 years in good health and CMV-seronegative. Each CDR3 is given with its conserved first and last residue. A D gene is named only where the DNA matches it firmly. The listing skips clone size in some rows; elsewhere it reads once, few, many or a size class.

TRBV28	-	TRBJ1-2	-	TGTGCCAGCAGTGCCTACAGGACGCTGGGCTATGGCTACACCTTC	CASSAYRTLGYGYTF
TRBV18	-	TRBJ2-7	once	TGTGCCAGCTCGTCCGACTGGGTGGCCTACGAGCAGTACTTC	CASSSDWVAYEQYF
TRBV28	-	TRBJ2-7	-	TGTGCCAGCAGTCCCGGGAGAAGGGGATCTGAGTACGAGCAGTACTTC	CASSPGRRGSEYEQYF
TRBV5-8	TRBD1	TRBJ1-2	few	TGTGCCAGCCGGGACAGGCCGAACCCCCCTAACTATGGCTACACCTTC	CASRDRPNPPNYGYTF
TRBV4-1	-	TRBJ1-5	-	TGCGCCAGCAGCCACCAGGACCGGGCAGGGCTTCAGCCCCAGCATTTT	CASSHQDRAGLQPQHF
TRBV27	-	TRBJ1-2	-	TGTGCCAGCAGTTTCGTGGGGGAGGGTGGCTACACCTTC	CASSFVGEGGYTF
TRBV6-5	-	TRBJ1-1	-	TGTGCCAGCAGTTACCCCGTCACTGAAGCTTTCTTT	CASSYPVTEAFF
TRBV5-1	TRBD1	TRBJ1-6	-	TGCGCCAGCACAGCCGGGACAGATAATTCACCCCTCCACTTT	CASTAGTDNSPLHF
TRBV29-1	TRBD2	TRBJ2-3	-	TGCAGCGTTCCAGCGGGGGGCCGCCCAGATACGCAGTATTTT	CSVPAGGRPDTQYF
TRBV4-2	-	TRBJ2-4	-	TGTGCCAGCAGCCAAGTCTTAGAGAGCGCGGCCAAAAACATTCAGTACTTC	CASSQVLESAAKNIQYF
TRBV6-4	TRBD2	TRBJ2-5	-	TGTGCCAGCAGTGACTCCCCATTGGGGGGGGTGGAGACCCAGTACTTC	CASSDSPLGGVETQYF
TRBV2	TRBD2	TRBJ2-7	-	TGTGCCAGCAGTGAAGTAACTAGCGGGGGATACGAGCAGTACTTC	CASSEVTSGGYEQYF
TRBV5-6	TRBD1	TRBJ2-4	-	TGTGCCAGCAGCTTGATGGGACAGGGGGCCAGGACCGACTTC	CASSLMGQGARTDF
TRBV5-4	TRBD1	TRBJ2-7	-	TGTGCCAGCTCTCGGGGACAGGGGCCCTACGAGCAGTACTTC	CASSRGQGPYEQYF
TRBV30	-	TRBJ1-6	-	TGTGCCTGGATGCGGGTGTATAATTCACCCCTCCACTTT	CAWMRVYNSPLHF
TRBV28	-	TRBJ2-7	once	TGTGCCAGCCAAACCGTCGGGAGTACCTACGAGCAGTACTTC	CASQTVGSTYEQYF
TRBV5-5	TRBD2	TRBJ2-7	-	TGTGCCAGCAACTTGGGAGTAGCGGGACTCTACGAGCAGTACTTC	CASNLGVAGLYEQYF
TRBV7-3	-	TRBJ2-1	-	TGTGCCAGCAGCTTAGGCCAGAACCCCAATGAGCAGTTCTTC	CASSLGQNPNEQFF
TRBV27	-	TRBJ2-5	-	TGTGCCAGCTGGACTAAGCGCGGGGCGTACCAAGAGACCCAGTACTTC	CASWTKRGAYQETQYF
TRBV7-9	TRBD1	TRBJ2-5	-	TGTGCCAGCAGATCAACAGGGGAAGAGACCCAGTACTTC	CASRSTGEETQYF
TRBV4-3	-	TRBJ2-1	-	TGCGCCAGCAGCCAAGGGGCCTCCCGTGAGCAGTTCTTC	CASSQGASREQFF
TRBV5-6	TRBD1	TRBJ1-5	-	TGTGCCAGCAGTCGGACAGGGGATGATCAGCCCCAGCATTTT	CASSRTGDDQPQHF
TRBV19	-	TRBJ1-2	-	TGTGCCAGTAGTATGGACTTCTATGGCTACACCTTC	CASSMDFYGYTF
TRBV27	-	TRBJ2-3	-	TGTGCCAGCAGTTTAAGCCTCTCTAGCACAGATACGCAGTATTTT	CASSLSLSSTDTQYF
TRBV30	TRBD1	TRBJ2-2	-	TGTGCCTGGAGCGGGGGACAGGGATTTCGGGAGCTGTTTTTT	CAWSGGQGFRELFF